This TCR beta chain was identified during a study of T cell responses to AZD1222 COVID-19 vaccine. General study points: When two AZD1222 doses had been given, Spike-specific TCR breadth and depth rose. Nearly half of unique spike-specific TCRs reportedly avoided B.1.351 and B.1.1.7 mutated regions. White British donors predominated, females outnumbered males, and clonal diversity was possibly underestimated. All repertoire sampling was performed exclusively after the peak T cell response.

The protocol was immunoSEQ multiplex PCR, while the TCRdb copy is restricted to in-frame clones and leaves out a portion. The table records around 140,000 clones, about 90% of them present only once. The CDR3 extends over 15 amino acids. Germline V lookup: CDR1 MRHNA, CDR2 SNTAGT. J lost 4 bases, V lost 6 bases, and 10 bases had no gene match. About this clone: Its specificity is unknown.

The receptor comes from an adult who received the MenACWY meningococcal vaccine as a control. This specimen was peripheral blood, taken 28 days after the second dose of the MenACWY control vaccine. The chain carries TRBV6-4 and TRBJ1-1, with 8 bases that match TRBD1. The CDR3 here is CASRPKQGAGTEAFF. Here the CDR3 DNA reads TGTGCCAGCAGGCCCAAGCAGGGGGCCGGCACTGAAGCTTTCTTT.